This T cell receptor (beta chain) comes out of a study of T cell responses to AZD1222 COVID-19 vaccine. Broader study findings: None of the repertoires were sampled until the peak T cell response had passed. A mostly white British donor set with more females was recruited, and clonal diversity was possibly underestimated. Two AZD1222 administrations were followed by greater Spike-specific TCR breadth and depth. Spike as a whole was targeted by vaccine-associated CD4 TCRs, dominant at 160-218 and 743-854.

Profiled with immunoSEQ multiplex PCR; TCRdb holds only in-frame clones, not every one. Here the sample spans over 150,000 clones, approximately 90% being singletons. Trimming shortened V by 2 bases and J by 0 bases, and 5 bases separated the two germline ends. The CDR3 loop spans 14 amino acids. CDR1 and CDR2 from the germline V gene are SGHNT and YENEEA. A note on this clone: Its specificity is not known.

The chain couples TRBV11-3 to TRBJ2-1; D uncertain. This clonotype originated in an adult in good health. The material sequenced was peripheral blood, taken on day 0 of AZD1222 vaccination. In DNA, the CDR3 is TGTGCCAGCAGCTTATCCCGCTCCTACAATGAGCAGTTCTTC. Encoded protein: CASSLSRSYNEQFF. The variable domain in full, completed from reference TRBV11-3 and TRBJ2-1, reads EAGVVQSPRYKIIEKKQPVAFWCNPISGHNTLYWYLQNLGQGPELLIRYENEEAVDDSQLPKDRFSAERLKGVDSTLKIQPAELGDSAVYLCASSLSRSYNEQFFGPGTRLTVL.